The rows below give T cell receptor beta chains drawn from one sample of a study of T cells after yellow fever vaccination. TCRdb re-analysed the 5' RACE reads in MiXCR, keeping a single row per CDR3 protein. The data show approximately 250,000 distinct CDR3 sequences, more than 3.5% seen once. Sequenced here: PBMCs, sampled 15 days after the yellow fever booster vaccination. These receptors originate from a man younger than 35 who received the YFV17D yellow fever vaccine. CDR3s include the opening cysteine and the closing phenylalanine or tryptophan. D genes are given only for firm matches. The size of a clone is reported for some rows only, either as once, few or many, or as a class for expanded clones.

d_call	clone_size	v_call	j_call	cdr3_length	cdr3_nt	cdr3_aa
TRBD1	-	TRBV19	TRBJ2-1	16	TGTGCCAGTAGTATGAGGGGACAGGGTTCGGGGAATGAGCAGTTCTTC	CASSMRGQGSGNEQFF
TRBD1	many	TRBV12-3/TRBV12-4	TRBJ2-1	15	TGTGCCAGCATTGCCGACAGGGGGCCCTACAATGAGCAGTTCTTC	CASIADRGPYNEQFF
-	many	TRBV7-2	TRBJ1-5	13	TGTGCCAGCAGCACCACAAGTCTACAGCCCCAGCATTTT	CASSTTSLQPQHF
TRBD2	many	TRBV6-5	TRBJ2-7	14	TGTGCCAGCAGTTACAGCGGGGGGGTCTACGAGCAGTACTTC	CASSYSGGVYEQYF
TRBD1	-	TRBV19	TRBJ1-1	15	TGTGCCAGCACTCCGGGACAGGGCACATACACTGAAGCTTTCTTT	CASTPGQGTYTEAFF
-	many	TRBV4-2	TRBJ1-6	16	TGTGCCAGCAGCCAAGATCGAGGGGCTGGTAATTCACCCCTCCACTTT	CASSQDRGAGNSPLHF
-	many	TRBV12-3/TRBV12-4	TRBJ1-1	14	TGTGCCAGCAGCTCAACAGCGATGAACACTGAAGCTTTCTTT	CASSSTAMNTEAFF
-	many	TRBV11-2	TRBJ1-1	14	TGTGCCAGCAGCTTATACGGGGGTAGCACTGAAGCTTTCTTT	CASSLYGGSTEAFF
-	many	TRBV12-3/TRBV12-4	TRBJ2-5	14	TGTGCCAGCAGTACTAAGACAGGATTGGAGACCCAGTACTTC	CASSTKTGLETQYF
-	many	TRBV10-3	TRBJ1-3	16	TGTGCCATCAGTGAGTTCTTTGGAGCTGCCGGAAACACCATATATTTT	CAISEFFGAAGNTIYF
-	many	TRBV24-1	TRBJ2-5	14	TGTGCCACCAGTGATTTGTTTCAGCAAGAGACCCAGTACTTC	CATSDLFQQETQYF